Included here is one T cell receptor (beta chain) sequence, with context. Its target is unknown. Expressed TCRB transcripts were sequenced after all isolated RNA was converted to cDNA. Each sample of naive, central memory or regulatory T cells had, on average, around 3.3 million reads. Assay: immunoSEQ multiplex PCR; the TCRdb copy retains only in-frame clones and omits some. The sample records about 930,000 clones, 17% being singletons. This sample is drawn from a study of beta chain features in type 1 diabetes. Study-wide results and caveats: Highly expressing activated T cells could be over-counted with a cDNA template. Resolution of whether HLA type affects TCRB rearrangement was not achieved here. In comparison with healthy donors, patients had naive, central memory and Treg TCRB repertoires that appeared more similar.

This CDR3 has 17 amino acids. Germline V gene lookup returns CDR1 SGDLS and CDR2 YYNGEE. With 0 bases removed from V and 0 bases from J, the gap between germline ends came to 13 bases. Sequenced: naive CD4+ T cells from blood. The chain links TRBV9 to TRBJ2-1; D unresolved. The TCR originated in a woman between 18 and 30 years old in good health. The CDR3 loop reads CASSVALARSSYNEQFF. In nucleotides, the CDR3 is TGTGCCAGCAGCGTAGCTCTCGCGAGGAGCTCCTACAATGAGCAGTTCTTC.